One sample yielded the 18 T cell receptor beta chains listed below, sequenced in a study of metastatic and nonmetastatic thyroid tumors. Nobody among the patients had been given any treatment before thyroid surgery. TCRdb reanalyzed the PCR reads with MiXCR. Of 13,000 or so clones in the sample, roughly 21% were seen once. Sequences were obtained from adjacent normal tissue. These TCRs come from a female donor with papillary thyroid cancer or a benign thyroid nodule (not recorded which). Some clones in this sample may be carry-over from other donors' samples.

This clone was counted only a few times. This chain connects TRBV28 to TRBJ2-7; 11 nucleotides align to TRBD1. This CDR3 has 14 residues. In germline, CDR1 is MDHEN, CDR2 SYDVKM. J was trimmed by 2 bases and V by 7 bases; bases with no gene match: 4. The CDR3 reads CASTQGQGAYEQYF. For the CDR3, the DNA is TGTGCCAGCACCCAGGGACAGGGGGCCTACGAGCAGTACTTC.

By sample share, this clone is medium-sized. CDR3 region: CASSQGLNSYEQYF. For the CDR3, the DNA is TGTGCCAGCAGCCAAGGACTAAACTCCTACGAGCAGTACTTC. The chain employs TRBV3-1 and TRBJ2-7, with D perhaps TRBD2 (5 bases). Germline V lookup: CDR1 LGHDT, CDR2 YNNKEL (reference sequence). V shed 1 base and J shed 0 bases, with 7 bases lying between them. The CDR3 totals 14 residues.

The chain uses TRBV13 and TRBJ1-2; no definite D call. Trimming left V 1 base short and J 3 bases short, with 6 bases between. The CDR3 sequence is 13 residues long. CDR1 and CDR2 from the germline V gene are PRHDT and FYEKMQ (reference sequence). The CDR3 reads CASSLEAHYGYTF. Written as DNA, the CDR3 is TGTGCCAGCAGCTTAGAAGCACACTATGGCTACACCTTC.

About this clone itself: Compared with germline, one end of the junction differs, possibly owing to a read error. The chain couples TRBV2 to TRBJ2-1; D unclear. The CDR3 runs to 12 residues. In germline, CDR1 is SNHLY, CDR2 FYNNEI. CDR3 coding DNA: TGTGCCAACAGTGAAAACTACAATGAGCAGTTCTTC. This sequence encodes CANSENYNEQFF.

The chain carries TRBV9 and TRBJ1-2, with no clear D. The CDR3 covers 13 residues. Trimming took 4 bases from V and 4 from J, leaving 11 bases between them. Germline CDR1 and CDR2: SGDLS and YYNGEE. The CDR3 here is CASSPADGYGYTF. For the CDR3, the DNA is TGTGCCAGCAGCCCTGCGGACGGCTATGGCTACACCTTC. Full variable domain (outside the CDR3, taken from reference TRBV9 and TRBJ1-2): DSGVTQTPKHLITATGQRVTLRCSPRSGDLSVYWYQQSLDQGLQFLIQYYNGEERAKGNILERFSAQQFPDLHSELNLSSLELGDSALYFCASSPADGYGYTFGSGTRLTVV.

Concerning this clone: At one of its ends the junction is not consistent with the germline gene, which may arise from a read error. This chain joins TRBV10-3 and TRBJ1-5, with D uncertain. This CDR3 is 13 amino acids long. Germline CDR1 reads ENHRY; CDR2 reads SYGVKD. The CDR3, as DNA: TGTGCCATACACAGCAATAGCAATCAGCCCCAGGATTTT. Translating gives CAIHSNSNQPQDF.

In its sample, this clone is medium-sized. The chain couples TRBV19 to TRBJ1-5; unclear D gene. CDR3 length: 14 residues. V was clipped by 6 bases and J by 5 bases, with 14 bases between them. CDR1 is LNHDA and CDR2 is SQIVND in the germline V gene (reference sequence). The CDR3 DNA is TGTGCCAGTAGGGTGACATCGCCTGATCAGCCCCAGCATTTT. This codes for CASRVTSPDQPQHF.

This clone has more than one count but fewer than ten. The V call is TRBV12-3 or TRBV12-4, the J call TRBJ2-1; 9 bases map to TRBD2. V lost 4 bases, J lost 4 bases, and 5 bases stayed unmatched. The CDR3 runs 15 residues. CDR3 residues: CASSSSGAGYNEQFF. CDR3 nucleotides: TGTGCCAGCAGTTCTAGCGGGGCGGGGTACAATGAGCAGTTCTTC.

Details on this clone: The junction departs from the called germline gene at one end, perhaps through a read error. The chain carries TRBV24-1 and TRBJ2-1, with D perhaps matching TRBD2 (5 bases). The CDR3 has 16 residues. CDR1 KGHDR and CDR2 SFDVKD come from the germline V gene. This CDR3 is CATSDGEREVRDQHFF. CDR3 nucleotides: TGTGCCACCAGTGATGGGGAGAGGGAAGTAAGGGATCAGCACTTCTTC.

By share, this clone counts as medium-sized. This chain uses TRBV12-3 or TRBV12-4 with TRBJ2-7, with a tentative D call TRBD1 (6 bases). V lost 0 bases, J lost 7 bases, and 10 bases lay in between. The CDR3 contains 13 residues. CDR3 loop: CASSLALTGEQYF. The CDR3 bases are TGTGCCAGCAGTTTAGCGCTGACAGGAGAGCAGTACTTC.

In its sample, this clone was seen many times. The chain employs TRBV20-1 and TRBJ2-1; maybe TRBD2 (6 bases). The CDR3 consists of 13 residues. The germline V and J ends were trimmed by 5 bases and 3 bases, with 11 bases remaining between them. Per germline, CDR1 DFQATT and CDR2 SNEGSKA (reference sequence). For the CDR3, the DNA is TGCAGTGCTGGGCTGGACTACTACAATGAGCAGTTCTTC. Encoded protein: CSAGLDYYNEQFF.

In regard to this clone: A junction end diverges from the germline sequence, so it may reflect a read error. This chain uses TRBV13 with TRBJ1-5; D is unresolved. CDR3 length: 21 residues. Germline lookup yields CDR1 PRHDT and CDR2 FYEKMQ (reference sequence). The DNA of the CDR3 is TGTGCCAGCACCTTATCCACGGGGAATCCGAACGCCCACGCGATCAGTCAGCCCCAGCATTTT. Translation: CASTLSTGNPNAHAISQPQHF.

In this sample, this clone turned up many times. The V gene is TRBV4-2, the J gene TRBJ1-1, with D possibly matching TRBD1 (6 bases). The germline gives CDR1 LGHNA, CDR2 YNFKEQ. Deletions cut 4 bases from V and 0 bases from J, with 12 bases between. The CDR3 consists of 15 residues. The CDR3 DNA reads as TGTGCCAGCAGCCCAAACCAGGGGATGAACACTGAAGCTTTCTTT. Its translation is CASSPNQGMNTEAFF.

This clone showed up just a few times. This sequence joins TRBV28 and TRBJ2-7, with 9 nucleotides matching TRBD2. This CDR3 spans 18 amino acids. V lost 5 bases and J lost 0; bases outside the gene matches: 14. Germline CDR1 is MDHEN and CDR2 is SYDVKM. CDR3 sequence: CASSPSIGAGLASYEQYF. The CDR3 nucleotides read TGTGCCAGCAGTCCGTCAATCGGGGCGGGACTAGCCTCCTACGAGCAGTACTTC. The full variable domain, in which reference TRBV28 and TRBJ2-7 provide the parts outside the CDR3, is DVKVTQSSRYLVKRTGEKVFLECVQDMDHENMFWYRQDPGLGLRLIYFSYDVKMKEKGDIPEGYSVSREKKERFSLILESASTNQTSMYLCASSPSIGAGLASYEQYFGPGTRLTVT.

Worth noting for this clone: The junction and the germline gene differ at one end; a read error may be behind it. This chain joins TRBV30 and TRBJ2-6; no firm D call. This CDR3 spans 14 amino acids. CDR1 is GTSNPN, CDR2 SVGIG, per germline (reference sequence). The CDR3 loop is CAWSREVWANLLTF. The CDR3 DNA reads TGTGCCTGGAGTCGAGAGGTCTGGGCCAACCTCCTGACTTTC.

The V gene is TRBV28, the J gene TRBJ1-1, with a tentative D call TRBD1 (5 bases). Trimming removed 2 bases at V and 6 bases at J, with 13 bases between. Germline loops: CDR1 MDHEN, CDR2 SYDVKM. This CDR3 comprises 14 residues. CDR3 residues: CASSLHQGFPEAFF. The CDR3 region has the DNA TGTGCCAGCAGTTTACACCAGGGTTTCCCTGAAGCTTTCTTT. Combining the CDR3 with reference TRBV28 and TRBJ1-1 gives the whole variable domain DVKVTQSSRYLVKRTGEKVFLECVQDMDHENMFWYRQDPGLGLRLIYFSYDVKMKEKGDIPEGYSVSREKKERFSLILESASTNQTSMYLCASSLHQGFPEAFFGQGTRLTVV.

This clone has at least ten counts. This chain uses TRBV7-8 with TRBJ2-3; the D gene is possibly TRBD2 (5 bases). The CDR3 sequence is 16 residues long. V dropped 1 base and J dropped 0 bases, with 11 bases sitting between them. Per germline, CDR1 SGHVS and CDR2 FQNEAQ. The CDR3 is CASSLVLGTSTDTQYF. DNA for the CDR3: TGTGCCAGCAGCTTAGTACTAGGCACTAGCACAGATACGCAGTATTTT.

Points on this clone: Its ends do not fully match the called genes, so a read error is possible. The chain carries TRBV4-2 and TRBJ1-2, with D tentatively TRBD1 (6 bases). Germline V gives CDR1 LGHNA, CDR2 YNFKEQ. This CDR3 comprises 12 residues. The CDR3 DNA sequence: TGTTCCAGCAGCCGGACAGAATATGGCTACACCTTC. This translates into CSSSRTEYGYTF.